This T cell receptor (beta chain) was sequenced during a study of memory CD4+ T cells and cytomegalovirus serostatus. Single viable CD3+CD4+CD8-CD45RO+ cells were sorted as the memory CD4+ T cells. Serostatus was set by detecting CMV pp150, pp28, p38, p52 IgG. TCRdb's copy holds only in-frame clones and misses some; the assay was immunoSEQ multiplex PCR. The sample lists about 56,000 clones; 82% were seen once. The TCR originated in an adult in good health and CMV-seronegative. Sequenced: memory CD4+ T cells from blood.

The CDR3 sequence: CASSLNEAGYNEQFF. CDR3 DNA sequence: TGTGCCAGCAGCTTAAATGAAGCGGGGTACAATGAGCAGTTCTTC. The genes are TRBV7-2 and TRBJ2-1; 7 bases are shared with TRBD2. After removal of 2 bases from V and 4 bases from J, the junction contained 5 bases not matched to a gene. This CDR3 has 15 amino acids. Germline V gene lookup returns CDR1 SGHTA and CDR2 FQGNSA.